This TCR beta chain was identified in a study of metastatic and nonmetastatic thyroid tumors (TCRdb year 2020). For the wider study: For patients with malignant and with benign thyroid disease, the researchers compared repertoires between peripheral blood samples and tumor or nodule tissue samples.

No patient had received any treatment before thyroid surgery. Using T-cell receptor beta sequencing, the study looked back at clinical samples from patients collected from about 2011 to 2018. The library was produced with PCR. Sequencer: Illumina HiSeq 4000. High-throughput sequencing was used to profile the CDR3 region of the TCR beta-chain in every patient. In the source study's methods: A classifier to discriminate distant-metastatic papillary thyroid cancer patients was built from CDR3 differences across clinicopathological groups. To measure repertoire diversity the researchers used the Shannon index, while the Morisita-Horn index served to gauge how similar the tumor and blood repertoires were. TCRdb itself trimmed the public reads at Q25 with fastp, ran MiXCR and retained productive beta chains. TCRdb, rather than the study authors, made the V and J calls. The sample table records approximately 15,000 clones; 20% to 25% of these occur just once. The ten largest account for around 7.6% of the sample.

Turning to this clone: Its recognized antigen is unknown. No quality values exist for individual bases; no much larger clone is one base distant.

Its CDR3 holds 14 amino acids, cysteine through phenylalanine. Of all the DNA, just the CDR3 is kept, 42 bases in frame from base 1. The CDR1 and CDR2 encoded by the germline V gene (reference sequence) are MNHEY and SMNVEV. Ends trimmed: V by 5 bases, J by 4 bases; bases unmatched to a gene: 6. What the authors observed across the whole study: TCR beta diversity was reported as significantly higher in malignant tumors than in benign nodules, in both blood and tumor samples.

The sample was adjacent normal tissue. The sequence was collected from a female donor with papillary thyroid cancer or a benign thyroid nodule (not recorded which). Some clones in this sample may be carry-over from other donors' samples. The chain couples TRBV27 to TRBJ2-7, with 9 middle bases fitting TRBD1. This receptor carries the CDR3 CASSPTGGAYEQYF. Read as DNA, the sequence is TGTGCCAGCAGTCCGACAGGGGGAGCGTACGAGCAGTACTTC.